One and the same sample provided the 27 T cell receptor beta chains below, sequenced in a study of vaccination and CD4 T cells after COVID-19. This sample's treatment: 10-day PBMC culture with coronavirus spike peptide pools or control peptides (ViraFEST assay). Ahead of the COVID-19 pandemic (2011-2018), the CD4+ T cells of the unexposed donor were collected. Their recognized antigens are unknown. Sequencing of DNA taken from cultured CD4+ T cells relied on the Oncomine TCR Beta short-read assay. TCRdb re-called the PCR reads with MiXCR, one entry per CDR3 protein. The sample includes about 8,600 distinct CDR3 sequences, more than 45% of them seen just once. Input material: CD4+ T cells from blood, cultured in vitro. These receptors originate from a human donor in good health.

The chain combines TRBV24-1 with TRBJ1-5; unclear D gene. The CDR3 runs 15 residues. Germline-derived CDR1 and CDR2 are KGHDR and SFDVKD. The V gene lost 4 bases and the J gene lost 0 bases, with 9 bases spanning the gap. The chain's CDR3 is CATSEAPYSNQPQHF. The CDR3 DNA sequence: TGTGCCACCAGTGAGGCACCTTATAGCAATCAGCCCCAGCATTTT.

The CDR3, as DNA: TGTGCCAGCAGCTCCCGTAGGGGAGATACGCAGTATTTT. This codes for CASSSRRGDTQYF. The chain combines TRBV7-6 with TRBJ2-3, with D maybe TRBD1 (5 bases). The CDR3 runs to 13 residues. Germline lookup yields CDR1 SGHVS and CDR2 FNYEAQ. Trimming shortened V by 4 bases and J by 5 bases, and 10 bases separated the two germline ends.

The J gene is TRBJ2-2, the V gene TRBV10-2, with D possibly matching TRBD1 (6 bases). V was clipped by 6 bases and J by 4 bases, with 15 bases between them. CDR3 size: 15 residues. Germline V lookup: CDR1 WSHSY, CDR2 SAAADI. The CDR3 sequence is CASSKQGFSTGELFF. For the CDR3, the DNA is TGCGCCAGCAGCAAACAGGGATTTAGCACCGGGGAGCTGTTTTTT.

CDR3 DNA sequence: TGTGCTAGCGGGAGGGGGGGTCAAATCTACGAGCAGTACTTC. Residues: CASGRGGQIYEQYF. The chain couples TRBV12-5 to TRBJ2-7; 8 bases fit TRBD2. The trim removed 9 bases at V and 3 bases at J, leaving 10 bases unmatched. The germline gives CDR1 LGHNT, CDR2 FRNRAP. The CDR3 contains 14 residues.

This clonotype was seen a handful of times. The chain joins TRBV7-8 to TRBJ2-5, with 8 nucleotides matching TRBD2. Trimming at V came to 3 bases and at J to 2 bases, leaving 2 bases not matched to a gene. Germline-derived CDR1 and CDR2 are SGHVS and FQNEAQ. The CDR3 is 14 residues long. The CDR3 sequence is CASSFSGTQETQYF. CDR3 in DNA: TGTGCCAGCAGCTTTAGCGGGACTCAAGAGACCCAGTACTTC.

In this sample, this clonotype turned up once. V is TRBV19 and J is TRBJ1-2, with 9 bases fitting TRBD1. The germline CDR1 and CDR2 sequences are LNHDA and SQIVND (reference sequence). The ends lost 7 bases at V and 4 bases at J; junction bases unmatched: 10. This CDR3 has 15 residues. CDR3 nucleotide sequence: TGTGCCAGTACCTCCTGGACAGGGGCACCCTATGGCTACACCTTC. It codes for CASTSWTGAPYGYTF.

This clonotype was seen a handful of times. The V gene is TRBV6-2 or TRBV6-3, the J gene TRBJ1-5; D remains unclear. The V end lost 2 bases, the J end lost 9 bases, and 20 bases lay between the germline ends. The CDR3 length is 16 residues. Germline V gene lookup returns CDR1 MNHEY and CDR2 SVGEGT. CDR3 nucleotide sequence: TGTGCCAGCAGTTACGGACGGAGGGCCCGACCCGTGCCCCAGCATTTT. Amino acids: CASSYGRRARPVPQHF.

The J gene is TRBJ2-5, the V gene TRBV6-1; TRBD2 is a possible D gene (7 bases). The CDR3 has 15 amino acids. Trimming removed 7 bases at V and 4 bases at J, with 19 bases between. Per germline, CDR1 MNHNS and CDR2 SASEGT. DNA for the CDR3: TGTGCCAGCAAACTCGGAGTGGGGGGGGCAGAGACCCAGTACTTC. This gives the protein CASKLGVGGAETQYF.

CDR3 sequence: CASSWDGGVYTF. The CDR3 bases are TGTGCCAGCAGTTGGGACGGTGGCGTCTACACCTTC. V gene TRBV6-5 combines with J gene TRBJ1-2, with D possibly being TRBD1 (5 bases). Germline V CDR1 and CDR2: MNHEY, SVGAGI. Trimming took off 4 bases at V and 10 bases at J, with 13 bases between the two ends. The CDR3 sequence is 12 residues long.

V is TRBV20-1 and J is TRBJ2-3; 7 bases align to TRBD2. Germline CDR1 DFQATT, CDR2 SNEGSKA (reference sequence). The CDR3 consists of 16 residues. After removal of 4 bases from V and 6 bases from J, the junction contained 16 bases not matched to a gene. This CDR3 reads CSATYVLGLGGDTQYF. As DNA, the CDR3 is TGCAGTGCTACCTACGTTTTGGGGCTCGGGGGGGATACGCAGTATTTT.

This clonotype was picked up one time. This chain links TRBV29-1 with TRBJ2-5; 8 nucleotides align to TRBD2. This CDR3 region has 14 residues. The germline V gene encodes CDR1 SQVTM and CDR2 ANQGSEA. V trimming: 1 base; J trimming: 2 bases; junction bases outside the gene matches: 3. The CDR3 here is CSVEGTSTQETQYF. The CDR3 DNA is TGCAGCGTTGAAGGGACTAGCACACAAGAGACCCAGTACTTC.

CDR3 in amino acids: CASSTTGLTNYGYTF. CDR3 bases: TGTGCCAGTAGTACTACAGGATTAACTAACTATGGCTACACCTTC. V and J are TRBV19 and TRBJ1-2; possible D gene TRBD1, 5 bases. Trimming cost V 4 bases and J 0 bases, with 12 bases left between them. Germline CDR1 and CDR2: LNHDA and SQIVND (reference sequence). This CDR3 contains 15 residues.

The rearrangement uses TRBV12-3 or TRBV12-4 and TRBJ1-2; no reliable D call. Trimming removed 4 bases at V and 1 base at J, with 13 bases between. CDR3 length equals 15 residues. CDR3 DNA: TGTGCCAGCAGTTCCCCGGGGTATAGTAACTATGGCTACACCTTC. Its protein is CASSSPGYSNYGYTF.

V is TRBV14 and J is TRBJ2-7, with 9 positions matching TRBD1. The CDR3 covers 18 residues. Germline CDR1 SGHDN, CDR2 FVKESK. With V trimmed by 0 bases and J by 2 bases, 11 bases remained unmatched. CDR3 region: CASSQDLGSGQGTYEQYF. The CDR3 nucleotides are TGTGCCAGCAGCCAAGATTTGGGTTCGGGACAGGGCACCTACGAGCAGTACTTC.

A single count supports this clonotype. The CDR3 here is CASSSINPGTRYQPQHF. CDR3 coding DNA: TGTGCCAGCAGCTCTATCAACCCCGGGACACGATATCAGCCCCAGCATTTT. The chain employs TRBV7-8 and TRBJ1-5, with TRBD1 as a possible D gene (6 bases). Germline-derived CDR1 and CDR2 are SGHVS and FQNEAQ. This CDR3 is built from 17 residues. Between the trimmed V and J ends, which lost 4 bases and 5 bases, there was a span of 21 bases.

This clonotype was detected only a few times. The J gene is TRBJ2-3, the V gene TRBV6-1; no reliable D call. The CDR3 is 12 amino acids. CDR1 MNHNS and CDR2 SASEGT come from the germline V gene. V lost 6 bases to trimming and J lost 3 bases, with 7 bases between them. This CDR3 reads CASSQLTDTQYF. The CDR3, as DNA: TGTGCCAGCAGCCAGCTAACAGATACGCAGTATTTT.

V gene TRBV6-1 combines with J gene TRBJ2-4, with D hard to call. Per germline, CDR1 MNHNS and CDR2 SASEGT. V gave up 3 bases and J gave up 1 base, with 7 bases separating them. The CDR3 loop spans 14 amino acids. Written as DNA, the CDR3 is TGTGCCAGCAGTGACAGGTGGGCCAAAAACATTCAGTACTTC. Amino acid sequence: CASSDRWAKNIQYF.

This chain joins TRBV12-3 or TRBV12-4 and TRBJ2-3; D is ambiguous. This CDR3 has 12 residues. With 5 bases removed from V and 5 bases from J, the gap between germline ends came to 8 bases. CDR3 region: CASSRLRDTQYF. DNA of the CDR3: TGTGCCAGCAGTCGACTCAGAGATACGCAGTATTTT.

This rearrangement joins TRBV28 to TRBJ2-4, with D possibly being TRBD2 (5 bases). This CDR3 region has 12 residues. Trimming removed 4 bases at V and 14 bases at J, with 15 bases between. Germline-derived CDR1 and CDR2 are MDHEN and SYDVKM. The CDR3 loop is CASSSPRTGEYF. The CDR3 DNA reads TGTGCCAGCAGTTCCCCTCGGACTGGGGAGTACTTC.

The gene calls are TRBV7-2 and TRBJ2-3; unclear D gene. The CDR3 totals 18 residues. Germline V gene lookup returns CDR1 SGHTA and CDR2 FQGNSA. V was cut by 9 bases and J by 1 base, with 26 bases left in between. CDR3 sequence reads: CASSYNVGRVLGTDTQYF. CDR3 sequence (DNA): TGTGCCAGTTCGTATAATGTGGGAAGGGTCTTAGGCACAGATACGCAGTATTTT.

This clonotype was picked up a small number of times. The chain joins TRBV10-3 to TRBJ1-2, with 7 bases that match TRBD1. The V gene's germline CDR1 is ENHRY and CDR2 SYGVKD. The CDR3 has 10 residues. The trim removed 8 bases at V and 7 bases at J, leaving 1 base unmatched. The chain's CDR3 is CAIGTAGYTF. In DNA form, the CDR3 reads TGTGCCATCGGGACAGCTGGCTACACCTTC.

This clonotype was picked up a small number of times. The chain combines TRBV10-1 with TRBJ2-2; D might be TRBD2 (7 bases). CDR3 length equals 16 residues. The germline V and J ends were trimmed by 2 bases and 8 bases, with 18 bases remaining between them. Per germline, CDR1 WNHNN and CDR2 SYGVQD (reference sequence). The CDR3 spells CASSEDGGAKPGELFF. Here the CDR3 DNA reads TGCGCCAGCAGTGAGGATGGGGGGGCGAAACCTGGGGAGCTGTTTTTT.

This clonotype was detected a few times. This chain connects TRBV19 to TRBJ1-2; D may be TRBD1 (5 bases). Germline V gene sequence: CDR1 LNHDA, CDR2 SQIVND (reference sequence). Trimming left V 10 bases short and J 3 bases short, with 12 bases between. This CDR3 contains 12 residues. The CDR3 nucleotides are TGTGCCACCACGGGGCTCCACTATGGCTACACCTTC. Amino acids: CATTGLHYGYTF.

The chain employs TRBV2 and TRBJ1-1; a weak D match, TRBD1 (5 bases). The ends were cut back, 8 bases at V and 4 bases at J, with 20 bases in the middle. This CDR3 is built from 15 residues. Germline CDR1 SNHLY, CDR2 FYNNEI. The CDR3: CASARTVGQSTEAFF. DNA for the CDR3: TGTGCCAGCGCCCGAACAGTCGGACAAAGCACTGAAGCTTTCTTT.

V usage is TRBV6-2 or TRBV6-3 and J usage is TRBJ1-1; D remains ambiguous. The V and J ends lost 8 bases and 1 base respectively, with 11 bases between them. Germline V gene lookup returns CDR1 MNHEY and CDR2 SVGEGT. This CDR3 comprises 13 residues. CDR3 region: CASSRTENTEAFF. CDR3 coding DNA: TGTGCCAGCTCCCGGACGGAGAACACTGAAGCTTTCTTT.

The V and J genes are TRBV10-2 and TRBJ1-1; D possibly corresponds to TRBD1 (5 bases). The V and J ends lost 3 bases and 0 bases respectively, with 11 bases between them. Germline loops: CDR1 WSHSY, CDR2 SAAADI. The CDR3 is 15 residues long. The CDR3 region is CASSEFAGLNTEAFF. CDR3 nucleotides: TGCGCCAGCAGTGAATTTGCAGGGTTGAACACTGAAGCTTTCTTT.

The chain uses TRBV21-1 and TRBJ2-7; the D segment call TRBD2 is taken from the table without a DNA check. TRBV21-1 is deemed a pseudogene. The CDR3 loop spans 16 amino acids. CDR3 bases: TGTGCCAGCAGCAGACCACTAGCGGGGTGCTCCTACGAGCAGTACTTC. This codes for CASSRPLAGCSYEQYF.